This T cell receptor (beta chain) was observed in a study of blood T cell repertoires in COVID-19 (dated by TCRdb to the early 2020s). A note on the overall study: Samples covering the acute and convalescent phases of COVID-19 were provided by collaborators in the United States, Italy and Spain. The prospective study material was composed of cDNA or gDNA derived from T cells, B-cell-depleted T cells, or PBMCs. Subjects who had been exposed to COVID-19, were actively infected with it, or had recovered from it provided the deeply sampled blood TCRbeta repertoires that made up the dataset. The repertoires were made available in a free public database intended to serve as a resource for research on the immune response to SARS-CoV-2. Samples were obtained from the ongoing ImmuneRACE study (first 160 participants) and from over 1,000 subjects provided by 6 global collaborators. The sample metadata nearly always contained a de-identified subject ID, COVID-19 status, age in years and sex. Where available, HLA class I and class II types were obtained from metadata supplied by the sample provider rather than from assay-based typing. Study-level results and caveats: How much clinical and demographic metadata was included differed by source and by participant, and the metadata was provided uncurated.

The CDR3 runs 16 residues from the cysteine to the phenylalanine. The DNA shown is the 48-base CDR3, in frame from base 1. CDR1 and CDR2 were assigned from the germline V gene (reference sequence) as LNHDA and SQIVND. The V end gives up 5 bases and the J end 0 bases, leaving 7 bases in the junction not matched to a gene. This clone was observed a few times. Its antigen specificity is not known. No qualities accompany the bases; no much larger clone lies one base away. TCRbeta CDR3 regions were amplified from genomic DNA by means of the immunoSEQ Assay, a bias-controlled multiplex PCR. Turning to the authors' computational methods: The number of nucleated cells in each sample was estimated from the amplification of reference gene primers within the assay. To quantify the absolute abundance of each unique TCRbeta CDR3 rearrangement, sequence reads were collapsed and filtered. Productive Simpson clonality was computed per sample as the square root of Simpson's diversity index over productive rearrangements. TCRdb retrieved this table from immuneACCESS and kept in-frame rearrangements only. Not all clones are present; in checked studies, unresolved V genes account for under half, and no reason is known for the remainder. D and trimming come from the DNA, and the V and J calls and clone size come from that table. The sample records over 200,000 clones, 70% to 90% of which are singletons. The top ten clonotypes cover less than 14% of the sample.

Participants in the prospective study were aged roughly 18 to 100 years, lived in about two dozen United States geographic areas, and enrolled through a virtual design. To assign participants to cohorts, the prospective study relied on clinical history that participants themselves reported in a screening survey and a study questionnaire. For ImmuneRACE Cohort 3, a participant was defined as recovered based on two consecutive negative NP/OP PCR tests, clearance by a healthcare professional, or resolution of symptoms. In the prospective study, mobile phlebotomists collected whole blood, serum and a nasopharyngeal or oropharyngeal swab from each participant. Prospective study participants could optionally give additional blood draws and questionnaires over an approximately two-month period. Prospective study blood samples were shipped either frozen or at room temperature before DNA extraction.

The TCR comes from a man aged 25 to 45 who had recovered from COVID-19. Sequences were obtained from PBMCs or T cells enriched from blood (not recorded which). The chain is made from TRBV19 and TRBJ1-3, with 7 bases in between that match TRBD1. The encoded CDR3 is CASSWGQSSSGNTIYF. The nucleotide sequence reads TGTGCCAGTAGTTGGGGACAGTCCAGCTCTGGAAACACCATATATTTT.